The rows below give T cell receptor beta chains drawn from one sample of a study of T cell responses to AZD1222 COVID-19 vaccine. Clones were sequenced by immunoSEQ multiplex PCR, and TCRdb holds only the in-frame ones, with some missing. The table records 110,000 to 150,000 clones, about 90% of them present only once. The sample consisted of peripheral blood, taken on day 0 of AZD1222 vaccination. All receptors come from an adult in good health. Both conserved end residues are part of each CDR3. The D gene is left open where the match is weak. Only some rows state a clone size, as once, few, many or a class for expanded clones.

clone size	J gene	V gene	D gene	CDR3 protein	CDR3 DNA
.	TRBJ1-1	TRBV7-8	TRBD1	CASSLPTGAGYTEAFF	TGTGCCAGCAGCTTACCGACAGGGGCGGGATACACTGAAGCTTTCTTT
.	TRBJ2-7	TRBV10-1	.	CASSGGRDPPYEQYF	TGCGCCAGCAGTGGAGGCCGGGACCCGCCCTACGAGCAGTACTTC
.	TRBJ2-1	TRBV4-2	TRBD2	CASSQGLAGLNEQFF	TGTGCCAGCAGCCAAGGGCTAGCGGGGCTCAATGAGCAGTTCTTC
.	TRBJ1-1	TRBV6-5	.	CASSYSGPLNTEAFF	TGTGCCAGCAGTTACTCCGGCCCCCTTAACACTGAAGCTTTCTTT
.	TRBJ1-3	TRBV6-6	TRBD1	CASIGQGGGNTIYF	TGTGCCAGCATCGGACAGGGGGGTGGAAACACCATATATTTT
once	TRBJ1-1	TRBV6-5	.	CASFLGADTEAFF	TGTGCCAGCTTCTTAGGGGCCGACACTGAAGCTTTCTTT
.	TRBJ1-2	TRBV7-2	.	CASSFVGGYTF	TGTGCCAGCAGCTTTGTAGGGGGCTACACCTTC
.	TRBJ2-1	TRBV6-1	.	CASSIVAHNEQFF	TGTGCCAGCAGTATCGTCGCTCACAATGAGCAGTTCTTC
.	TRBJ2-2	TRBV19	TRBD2	CASRDPGGASGELFF	TGTGCCAGTAGAGACCCGGGGGGTGCGTCCGGGGAGCTGTTTTTT
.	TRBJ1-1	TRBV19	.	CASMSWDLNTEAFF	TGTGCCAGTATGAGCTGGGATCTGAACACTGAAGCTTTCTTT
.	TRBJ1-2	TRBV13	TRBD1	CASSSGTGGTTLGYTF	TGTGCCAGCAGCTCCGGGACAGGGGGCACGACCCTAGGCTACACCTTC
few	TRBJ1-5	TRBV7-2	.	CASSLVRGGNQPQHF	TGTGCCAGCAGCTTAGTTAGAGGGGGCAATCAGCCCCAGCATTTT
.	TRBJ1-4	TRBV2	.	CASSPTVDEKLFF	TGTGCCAGCAGCCCCACAGTGGATGAAAAACTGTTTTTT
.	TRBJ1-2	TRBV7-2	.	CASSLQGAANYGYTF	TGTGCCAGCAGCTTACAGGGAGCGGCTAACTATGGCTACACCTTC
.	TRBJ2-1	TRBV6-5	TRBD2	CASSYPGLAKQFF	TGTGCCAGCAGTTACCCGGGACTAGCGAAGCAGTTCTTC
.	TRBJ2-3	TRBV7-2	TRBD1	CASSLGQGAADTQYF	TGTGCCAGCAGCCTCGGACAGGGGGCTGCAGATACGCAGTATTTT
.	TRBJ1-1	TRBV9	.	CASSVEGGIFAEAFF	TGTGCCAGCAGCGTAGAAGGGGGAATTTTCGCTGAAGCTTTCTTT
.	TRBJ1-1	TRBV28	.	CAIRGRGNTEAFF	TGTGCCATCAGAGGACGGGGGAACACTGAAGCTTTCTTT
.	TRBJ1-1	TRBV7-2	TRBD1	CASNLLGTANTEAFF	TGTGCCAGCAACCTACTCGGGACAGCGAACACTGAAGCTTTCTTT
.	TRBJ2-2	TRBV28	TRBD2	CASSLWGLAGGPGELFF	TGTGCCAGCAGTTTATGGGGACTAGCGGGGGGTCCCGGGGAGCTGTTTTTT
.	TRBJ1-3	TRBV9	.	CASSVGQRNTIYF	TGTGCCAGCAGCGTAGGACAGCGAAACACCATATATTTT
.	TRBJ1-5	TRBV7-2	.	CASSLVADYSNQPQHF	TGTGCCAGCAGCTTAGTAGCAGATTATAGCAATCAGCCCCAGCATTTT
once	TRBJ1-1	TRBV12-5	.	CASGPTGPNTEAFF	TGTGCTAGTGGCCCGACAGGTCCCAACACTGAAGCTTTCTTT
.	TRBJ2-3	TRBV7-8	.	CASSLPGASDTQYF	TGTGCCAGCAGCTTACCCGGGGCTTCGGATACGCAGTATTTT
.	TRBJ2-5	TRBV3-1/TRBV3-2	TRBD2	CASSQDLPAGVLQETQYF	TGTGCCAGCAGCCAAGATCTTCCAGCGGGGGTACTCCAAGAGACCCAGTACTTC
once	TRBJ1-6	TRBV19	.	CASSGQGRDNSPLHF	TGTGCCAGTAGTGGCCAGGGGAGGGATAATTCACCCCTCCACTTT
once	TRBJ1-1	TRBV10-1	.	CASSVHGTEAFF	TGCGCCAGCAGTGTCCATGGCACTGAAGCTTTCTTT
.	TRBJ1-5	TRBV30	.	CAWSAGPRGQPQHF	TGTGCCTGGAGTGCCGGACCCCGGGGGCAGCCCCAGCATTTT
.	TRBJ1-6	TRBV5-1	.	CASSLVLDNSPLHF	TGCGCCAGCAGCTTGGTTCTGGATAATTCACCCCTCCACTTT
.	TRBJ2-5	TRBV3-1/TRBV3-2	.	CASSGRLGGVRGTQYF	TGTGCCAGCAGCGGCCGGTTAGGCGGGGTCCGTGGGACCCAGTACTTC
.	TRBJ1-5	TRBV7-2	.	CASSLSLVGAGNNQPQHF	TGTGCCAGCAGCTTATCTCTCGTGGGGGCAGGGAACAATCAGCCCCAGCATTTT
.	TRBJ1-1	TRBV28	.	CASTRVWGNTEAFF	TGTGCCAGCACCCGAGTTTGGGGAAACACTGAAGCTTTCTTT
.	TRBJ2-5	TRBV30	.	CAWATRGETQYF	TGTGCCTGGGCAACGAGGGGAGAGACCCAGTACTTC
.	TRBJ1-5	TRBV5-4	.	CASSKPGRTSGANQPQHF	TGTGCCAGCAGCAAACCGGGACGGACTTCGGGGGCCAATCAGCCCCAGCATTTT
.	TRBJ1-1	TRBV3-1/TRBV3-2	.	CASSQRGGGWTEAFF	TGTGCCAGCAGCCAACGCGGGGGGGGCTGGACTGAAGCTTTCTTT
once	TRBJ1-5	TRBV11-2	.	CASSFSPERNQPQHF	TGTGCCAGCAGCTTTTCCCCGGAGAGGAATCAGCCCCAGCATTTT
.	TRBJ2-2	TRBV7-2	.	CASSLAPMGGGGTGELFF	TGTGCCAGCAGCTTAGCCCCAATGGGAGGGGGCGGCACCGGGGAGCTGTTTTTT
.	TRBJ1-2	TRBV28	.	CASDSTANYGYTF	TGTGCCAGCGACTCCACAGCTAACTATGGCTACACCTTC
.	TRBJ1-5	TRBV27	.	CASRLGGSNQPQHF	TGTGCCAGCAGGCTAGGGGGAAGTAATCAGCCCCAGCATTTT
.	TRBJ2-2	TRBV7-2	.	CASSLTVAGELFF	TGTGCCAGCAGCTTAACGGTAGCGGGGGAGCTGTTTTTT
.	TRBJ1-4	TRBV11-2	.	CASSHRVTNEKLFF	TGTGCCAGCAGCCACAGGGTTACTAATGAAAAACTGTTTTTT
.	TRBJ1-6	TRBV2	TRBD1	CASSGDRGLAPLHF	TGTGCCAGCAGTGGAGACAGGGGATTGGCACCCCTCCACTTT
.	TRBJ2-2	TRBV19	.	CASSIRRAGVMTGELFF	TGTGCCAGTAGTATCAGAAGGGCAGGGGTTATGACCGGGGAGCTGTTTTTT
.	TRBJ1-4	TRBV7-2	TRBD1	CASSTWTGGREKLFF	TGTGCCAGCAGCACGTGGACAGGGGGACGGGAAAAACTGTTTTTT
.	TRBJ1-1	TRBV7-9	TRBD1	CASSSRQGTEAFF	TGTGCCAGCAGCTCCAGACAGGGAACTGAAGCTTTCTTT
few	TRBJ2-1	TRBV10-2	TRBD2	CASTARLASTYNEQFF	TGCGCCAGCACTGCCCGACTAGCGTCTACCTACAATGAGCAGTTCTTC
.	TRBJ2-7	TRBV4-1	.	CASRGTAHEQYF	TGCGCCAGCCGCGGGACAGCCCACGAGCAGTACTTC
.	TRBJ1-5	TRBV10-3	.	CAISESSQPQHF	TGTGCCATCAGTGAGTCGAGTCAGCCCCAGCATTTT
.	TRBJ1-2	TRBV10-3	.	CAISEQADNYGYTF	TGTGCCATCAGTGAGCAGGCTGATAACTATGGCTACACCTTC